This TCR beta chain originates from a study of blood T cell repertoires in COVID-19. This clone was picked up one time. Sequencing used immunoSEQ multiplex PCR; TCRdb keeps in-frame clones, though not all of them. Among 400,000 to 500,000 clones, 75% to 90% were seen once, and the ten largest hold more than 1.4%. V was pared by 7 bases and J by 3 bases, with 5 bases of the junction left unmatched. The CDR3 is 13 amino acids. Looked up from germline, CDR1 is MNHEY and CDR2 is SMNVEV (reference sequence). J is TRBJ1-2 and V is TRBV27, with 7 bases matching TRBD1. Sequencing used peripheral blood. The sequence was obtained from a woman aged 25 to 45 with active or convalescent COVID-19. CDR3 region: CASKDRVDYGYTF. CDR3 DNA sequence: TGTGCCAGCAAAGACAGGGTGGACTATGGCTACACCTTC.